The clone carrying this T cell receptor beta chain has more than one count but fewer than ten. Antigen unknown. This sample was included in a study of regulatory T cells in long-lasting Graves disease. Per the germline V gene, CDR1 is MNHEY and CDR2 is SVGEGT. CDR3 length: 16 amino acids. The V end was cut by 8 bases, the J end by 1 base, with 20 bases between. Time point specified: persistent/refractory GD, antithyroid drugs over 5 years with positive TRAb. PBMCs were the source of the RNA used for TCR sequencing. Diagnosing Graves' disease relied on the American Thyroid Association guidelines. Overall study results and limits: Newly diagnosed disease favored TRBV20-1 and TRBJ2-1 over persistent disease.

Building of the TCR beta libraries involved iRepertoire HTBI primers and Arm-PCR of CDR3 regions. TCRdb reprocessed the multiplex PCR reads with MiXCR, giving one entry per CDR3 protein. The table records over 650,000 distinct CDR3 sequences, 25% to 35% of them present only once. The TCR originated in a female donor with Graves disease. The sequences come from peripheral blood mononuclear cells (PBMCs), collected when the disease was refractory, from a patient treated with antithyroid drugs. The genes are TRBV6-2 or TRBV6-3 and TRBJ2-5; possibly TRBD2 for D (6 bases). The CDR3 sequence is CASGLSTPWGQETQYF. For the CDR3, the DNA is TGTGCCAGCGGACTATCTACCCCGTGGGGCCAAGAGACCCAGTACTTC.